Listed below are T cell receptor beta chains from one sample, sequenced in a study of beta chain features in type 1 diabetes. TCRdb keeps only in-frame clones here, not all; method: immunoSEQ multiplex PCR. The sample carries some 350,000 clones, around a tenth recorded once. The sequencing input was central memory CD4+ T cells from blood. Receptors originate from a man aged 25-40 years with type 1 diabetes. The CDR3 runs from the conserved cysteine through the conserved F or W. A D gene is named only where the DNA matches it firmly. Size is stated for part of the rows, as once, few or many counts, or as a class when the clone is expanded.

d_gene: .; v_gene: TRBV29-1; j_gene: TRBJ2-7; abundance: few; CDR3nt: TGCAGCGTTGCGGCCGCAGCCTACGAGCAGTACTTC; CDR3aa: CSVAAAAYEQYF
d_gene: .; v_gene: TRBV14; j_gene: TRBJ2-7; abundance: few; CDR3nt: TGTGCCAGCAGCCAAGTAAACCCAGGCGAGCAGTACTTC; CDR3aa: CASSQVNPGEQYF
d_gene: .; v_gene: TRBV7-2; j_gene: TRBJ2-5; abundance: .; CDR3nt: TGTGCCAGCAGCTTCGGGACAAGTAAAGAGACCCAGTACTTC; CDR3aa: CASSFGTSKETQYF
d_gene: .; v_gene: TRBV19; j_gene: TRBJ2-2; abundance: few; CDR3nt: TGTGCCAGTCTACGAACCTCCCCGAACACCGGGGAGCTGTTTTTT; CDR3aa: CASLRTSPNTGELFF
d_gene: TRBD1; v_gene: TRBV10-3; j_gene: TRBJ1-2; abundance: many; CDR3nt: TGTGCCATCGAGCCCGGGACAGGTGGCTACACCTTC; CDR3aa: CAIEPGTGGYTF
d_gene: TRBD1; v_gene: TRBV6-5; j_gene: TRBJ2-7; abundance: .; CDR3nt: TGTGCCAGCAGTTCCCAGGGGGTCGACGAGCAGTACTTC; CDR3aa: CASSSQGVDEQYF
d_gene: TRBD1; v_gene: TRBV23-1; j_gene: TRBJ2-6; abundance: .; CDR3nt: TGCGCCAGCAGTCATCGTCAGGGGGCTGGGGCCAACGTCCTGACTTTC; CDR3aa: CASSHRQGAGANVLTF
d_gene: .; v_gene: TRBV15; j_gene: TRBJ1-4; abundance: few; CDR3nt: TGTGCCACCAGCAGAGATCTATGGGGGTTGTCTGAAAAACTGTTTTTT; CDR3aa: CATSRDLWGLSEKLFF
d_gene: .; v_gene: TRBV15; j_gene: TRBJ1-4; abundance: few; CDR3nt: TGTGCCACCAGAAACAGGGCAGGAGCTGAAAAACTGTTTTTT; CDR3aa: CATRNRAGAEKLFF
d_gene: .; v_gene: TRBV11-2; j_gene: TRBJ2-4; abundance: few; CDR3nt: TGTGCCAGCAGCTCTGTAGCCAAAAACATTCAGTACTTC; CDR3aa: CASSSVAKNIQYF
d_gene: .; v_gene: TRBV28; j_gene: TRBJ2-4; abundance: many; CDR3nt: TGTGCCAGCAGTCCTTCGGGGTCACTAGCCAAAAACATTCAGTACTTC; CDR3aa: CASSPSGSLAKNIQYF
d_gene: TRBD2; v_gene: TRBV7-2; j_gene: TRBJ2-1; abundance: many; CDR3nt: TGTGCCAGCAGGCTCGGGAGGGCCGACTACAATGAGCAGTTCTTC; CDR3aa: CASRLGRADYNEQFF
d_gene: TRBD2; v_gene: TRBV5-4; j_gene: TRBJ2-3; abundance: .; CDR3nt: TGTGCCAGCAGCCGGGACTACGATACGCAGTATTTT; CDR3aa: CASSRDYDTQYF
d_gene: .; v_gene: TRBV5-1; j_gene: TRBJ2-5; abundance: .; CDR3nt: TGCGCCAGCAGCTGGGCGGCAGACCAAGAGACCCAGTACTTC; CDR3aa: CASSWAADQETQYF
d_gene: .; v_gene: TRBV6-1; j_gene: TRBJ1-1; abundance: few; CDR3nt: TGTGCCAGCAGTGAAGTTTTCATCCAGGAAGCTTTCTTT; CDR3aa: CASSEVFIQEAFF
d_gene: .; v_gene: TRBV30; j_gene: TRBJ1-3; abundance: .; CDR3nt: TGTGCCTCTAACAGAATATCTGGAAACACCATATATTTT; CDR3aa: CASNRISGNTIYF
d_gene: TRBD1; v_gene: TRBV13; j_gene: TRBJ2-7; abundance: many; CDR3nt: TGTGCCAGCAGCAAGACAGGGGGCAGGTCCTACGAGCAGTACTTC; CDR3aa: CASSKTGGRSYEQYF
d_gene: TRBD1; v_gene: TRBV28; j_gene: TRBJ2-1; abundance: few; CDR3nt: TGTGCCAGCAGTTTATTCGGGACAGGGGGCGCCGGTCAGTATTATGAGCAGTTCTTC; CDR3aa: CASSLFGTGGAGQYYEQFF
d_gene: .; v_gene: TRBV27; j_gene: TRBJ2-3; abundance: .; CDR3nt: TGTGCCAGCAGTTTTTGGGACAGCACAGATACGCAGTATTTT; CDR3aa: CASSFWDSTDTQYF
d_gene: TRBD1; v_gene: TRBV6-5; j_gene: TRBJ1-2; abundance: .; CDR3nt: TGTGCCAGCAGGGTCGGACAGGGGAACTATGGCTACACCTTC; CDR3aa: CASRVGQGNYGYTF
d_gene: .; v_gene: TRBV7-3; j_gene: TRBJ1-2; abundance: few; CDR3nt: TGTGCCAGCAGCTTAACAGGGAGAGGTTATGGCTACACCTTC; CDR3aa: CASSLTGRGYGYTF
d_gene: .; v_gene: TRBV5-5; j_gene: TRBJ2-2; abundance: few; CDR3nt: TGTGCCAGCAGCTTACTGAAGGGGGAGCTGTTTTTT; CDR3aa: CASSLLKGELFF